This is a list of T cell receptor beta chains from one sample in a study of blood T cell repertoires in COVID-19. TCRdb's table, derived via immunoSEQ multiplex PCR, lists solely in-frame clones and lacks some. The sample contains some 170,000 clones, 84% of which appear only once. The sample comprised PBMCs or T cells enriched from blood (not recorded which). All receptors come from a man aged 45-60 years who had recovered from COVID-19. CDR3s leave out the opening cysteine and the closing phenylalanine or tryptophan.

J: TRBJ1-4; V: TRBV18; CDR3: ASSETGGRNNEKLF
J: TRBJ2-7; V: TRBV5-4; CDR3: ASSLRTGSYEQY
J: TRBJ2-2; V: TRBV10-1; CDR3: ASSDPTSGPNTGELF
J: TRBJ1-1; V: TRBV11-2; CDR3: ASSLVARENTEAF
J: TRBJ2-1; V: TRBV28; CDR3: ASSLTTGGIYNEQF
J: TRBJ1-4; V: TRBV5-6; CDR3: ASSLPGTGEEKLF
J: TRBJ2-1; V: TRBV7-6; CDR3: ASSGQGIVSNNEQF
J: TRBJ1-1; V: TRBV18; CDR3: ASSISGNTEAF
J: TRBJ1-1; V: TRBV7-3; CDR3: ASSLFPGNTEAF
J: TRBJ1-2; V: TRBV6-5; CDR3: ASRPGPGDGYT
J: TRBJ1-4; V: TRBV5-1; CDR3: ASSPVSLREKLF
J: TRBJ1-1; V: TRBV3-1/TRBV3-2; CDR3: ASSLRQEAF
J: TRBJ2-1; V: TRBV10-1; CDR3: ASSDGGTRYEQF
J: TRBJ1-5; V: TRBV6-1; CDR3: ASSEAGASPSRQPQH
J: TRBJ2-5; V: TRBV5-4; CDR3: ASSLNPQGARETQY
J: TRBJ1-1; V: TRBV12-5; CDR3: ASGLETALGTEAF
J: TRBJ1-1; V: TRBV27; CDR3: ASSLSAGIPDAF
J: TRBJ2-1; V: TRBV7-6; CDR3: ASSLAGGQLYNEQF
J: TRBJ2-7; V: TRBV29-1; CDR3: SVGGQGSYEQY
J: TRBJ1-2; V: TRBV9; CDR3: ASSPTGGGGYGYT
J: TRBJ1-1; V: TRBV7-9; CDR3: ASSLSRNTEAF
J: TRBJ1-4; V: TRBV7-9; CDR3: ASSLGGRARGLSNEKLF
J: TRBJ2-1; V: TRBV5-1; CDR3: ASSFEAQGQF
J: TRBJ1-1; V: TRBV29-1; CDR3: SVDQQNTEAF
J: TRBJ1-1; V: TRBV28; CDR3: ASRSPGDGTRDEAF
J: TRBJ2-7; V: TRBV5-6; CDR3: ASSTTSGGLPYEQY
J: TRBJ1-2; V: TRBV3-1/TRBV3-2; CDR3: ASSPALPPGAYGYT
J: TRBJ1-2; V: TRBV6-2/TRBV6-3; CDR3: ASSLDSLLYGYT
J: TRBJ2-7; V: TRBV11-1; CDR3: ASSGGQTVYEQY
J: TRBJ2-5; V: TRBV5-1; CDR3: ASRDWSGRQETQY
J: TRBJ1-5; V: TRBV6-5; CDR3: ASSMADQPQH
J: TRBJ1-6; V: TRBV9; CDR3: ASSVAGDRADSPLH
J: TRBJ2-5; V: TRBV18; CDR3: AGNRDREETQY
J: TRBJ1-2; V: TRBV6-5; CDR3: ASRQGGLGGYT
J: TRBJ1-2; V: TRBV5-6; CDR3: ASSPASNYGYT
J: TRBJ1-4; V: TRBV15; CDR3: ATSRDSGYGNEKLF
J: TRBJ1-2; V: TRBV4-2; CDR3: ASSHTGVTNYGYT
J: TRBJ2-3; V: TRBV3-1/TRBV3-2; CDR3: ASSQDRADTQY
J: TRBJ1-6; V: TRBV6-5; CDR3: ASRDDRRNSPLH
J: TRBJ2-1; V: TRBV5-1; CDR3: ASSPGGTSGADEQF
J: TRBJ2-1; V: TRBV2; CDR3: ASSDRGTPYNEQF
J: TRBJ1-4; V: TRBV18; CDR3: ASSIRQGLTGATNEKLF
J: TRBJ1-2; V: TRBV20-1; CDR3: SASTSDRPLYGYT
J: TRBJ2-3; V: TRBV3-1/TRBV3-2; CDR3: ASSQAASGALS
J: TRBJ2-7; V: TRBV11-2; CDR3: ASSLQNYEQY
J: TRBJ1-4; V: TRBV12-3/TRBV12-4; CDR3: ASSRGGNEKLF
J: TRBJ1-2; V: TRBV28; CDR3: ASSLTRTGFGYT
J: TRBJ2-5; V: TRBV20-1; CDR3: SASLQETQY
J: TRBJ2-3; V: TRBV5-1; CDR3: ASRRRTGGAVVYSDTQY
J: TRBJ1-1; V: TRBV3-1/TRBV3-2; CDR3: ASSQERLSNTEAF
J: TRBJ1-2; V: TRBV28; CDR3: ASSSAGGGERNGYT
J: TRBJ2-1; V: TRBV15; CDR3: ATVGGGANEQF
J: TRBJ2-2; V: TRBV15; CDR3: ATSRVSGGGGELF
J: TRBJ1-1; V: TRBV6-5; CDR3: ASSYNRGNTEAF
J: TRBJ2-2; V: TRBV2; CDR3: ASTPGQGRPGELF
J: TRBJ2-4; V: TRBV24-1; CDR3: ATSGTGGQNIQY
J: TRBJ1-4; V: TRBV6-6; CDR3: ASSGAGAGESEKLF
J: TRBJ2-7; V: TRBV11-2; CDR3: ASSAQDRDSYEQY
J: TRBJ2-7; V: TRBV18; CDR3: ASSLSQGYEQY